Only a few counts were recorded for the clone carrying this T cell receptor (beta chain). Its antigen is not identified. These data come from a study of blood T cells in healthy people across ages. For the study at large: The capture of about one barcoded beta molecule per two T cells was achieved by template switching. Study-wide points: The percentage of naive T cells correlated strongly with TCR beta diversity.

This CDR3 has 15 amino acids. The V segment lost 1 base and the J segment 8 bases; nucleotides outside the gene matches: 8. Using a J-beta primer mix together with a sample-barcoded 5' primer, a second PCR was run for roughly 6 to 11 cycles. TCRdb passed the 5' RACE reads through MiXCR, listing each CDR3 protein once. The sample has more than 700,000 distinct CDR3 sequences, more than 35% seen once; the top ten hold roughly 20%. The source of this sequence is an elderly man in good health. The V and J genes are TRBV12-3 or TRBV12-4 and TRBJ2-3; 8 bases are shared with TRBD1. Sequenced input: blood. The CDR3 here is CASSLGGTGTFTQYF. The CDR3 nucleotides are TGTGCCAGCAGTTTAGGAGGGACAGGTACATTTACGCAGTATTTT.